A selection of T cell receptor beta chains follows, all from one sample in a study of cytomegalovirus exposure and HLA in healthy donors. Here immunoSEQ multiplex PCR was the method, and the copy in TCRdb shows in-frame clones only, minus some. The profile shows tens of thousands of clones, 95% to 97% of them singletons. Sequencing was done on a sample of PBMCs. Receptors originate from a man aged 18 to 35 in good health and CMV-seropositive. CDR3s include the opening cysteine and the closing phenylalanine or tryptophan. The D gene is left open where the match is weak. A clone size is listed for some rows: how often the clone was seen (once, few, many), or a class if it is expanded.

V gene: TRBV13; J gene: TRBJ2-1; clone size: -; D gene: TRBD2; CDR3 DNA: TGTGCCAGCAGCCGGACTAGCGGGAGATTCGGGCACAATGAGCAGTTCTTC; CDR3 protein: CASSRTSGRFGHNEQFF
V gene: TRBV6-5; J gene: TRBJ2-7; clone size: -; D gene: -; CDR3 DNA: TGTGCCAGCAGTTATCTTTCTAGCGGAGGGGGATACGAGCAGTACTTC; CDR3 protein: CASSYLSSGGGYEQYF
V gene: TRBV15; J gene: TRBJ2-5; clone size: -; D gene: -; CDR3 DNA: TGTGCCACCAGCAGAGATGCTACCCGAACTACCCAGTACTTC; CDR3 protein: CATSRDATRTTQYF
V gene: TRBV29-1; J gene: TRBJ2-5; clone size: once; D gene: -; CDR3 DNA: TGCAGCGTTGTGTATGTCCAAGAGACCCAGTACTTC; CDR3 protein: CSVVYVQETQYF
V gene: TRBV11-2; J gene: TRBJ2-1; clone size: -; D gene: TRBD1; CDR3 DNA: TGTGCCAGCAGCTTAGAAGGACAGGACTACAATGAGCAGTTCTTC; CDR3 protein: CASSLEGQDYNEQFF
V gene: TRBV18; J gene: TRBJ2-7; clone size: -; D gene: TRBD1; CDR3 DNA: TGTGCCAGCTCACTAGGACAGGGCTACGAGCAGTACTTC; CDR3 protein: CASSLGQGYEQYF
V gene: TRBV7-9; J gene: TRBJ1-1; clone size: -; D gene: TRBD1; CDR3 DNA: TGTGCCAGCAGCTTCGGTCCGGGACAGGGGAACACTGAAGCTTTCTTT; CDR3 protein: CASSFGPGQGNTEAFF
V gene: TRBV5-1; J gene: TRBJ2-3; clone size: -; D gene: TRBD2; CDR3 DNA: TGCGCCAGCTGCGGGACTACGCTTACCACAGATACGCAGTATTTT; CDR3 protein: CASCGTTLTTDTQYF
V gene: TRBV29-1; J gene: TRBJ1-1; clone size: -; D gene: TRBD1; CDR3 DNA: TGCAGCGTTGATAAGGGACAGGGGCCCAACACTGAAGCTTTCTTT; CDR3 protein: CSVDKGQGPNTEAFF
V gene: TRBV5-4; J gene: TRBJ1-2; clone size: -; D gene: -; CDR3 DNA: TGTGCCAGCAGCTTGAACTTAGGTCAGGGATCGGCTGGCTACACCTTC; CDR3 protein: CASSLNLGQGSAGYTF
V gene: TRBV5-6; J gene: TRBJ1-2; clone size: -; D gene: -; CDR3 DNA: TGTGCCAGCAGCTTGGGTCAGACTTATGGCTACACCTTC; CDR3 protein: CASSLGQTYGYTF
V gene: TRBV28; J gene: TRBJ2-7; clone size: -; D gene: TRBD2; CDR3 DNA: TGTGCCAGTACTAGCGGAAACTACGAGCAGTACTTC; CDR3 protein: CASTSGNYEQYF
V gene: TRBV6-5; J gene: TRBJ1-2; clone size: -; D gene: -; CDR3 DNA: TGTGCCAGCAGCCTCGGGGGGCGCAATGGCTACACCTTC; CDR3 protein: CASSLGGRNGYTF
V gene: TRBV10-1; J gene: TRBJ1-5; clone size: -; D gene: TRBD1; CDR3 DNA: TGCGCCAGCACCGCGACAGGGGGTGGCAATCAGCCCCAGCATTTT; CDR3 protein: CASTATGGGNQPQHF
V gene: TRBV27; J gene: TRBJ1-2; clone size: -; D gene: TRBD1; CDR3 DNA: TGTGCCACCACACATACAGGGGGCCGACCCTATGGCTACACCTTC; CDR3 protein: CATTHTGGRPYGYTF
V gene: TRBV6-1; J gene: TRBJ1-1; clone size: -; D gene: TRBD1; CDR3 DNA: TGTGCCAGCGTCCGTACAGGGGGGGTGGACACTGAAGCTTTCTTT; CDR3 protein: CASVRTGGVDTEAFF
V gene: TRBV4-1; J gene: TRBJ1-3; clone size: -; D gene: -; CDR3 DNA: TGCGCCAGCAGCCAAAGCGGAGGACCTAGAAACACCATATATTTT; CDR3 protein: CASSQSGGPRNTIYF
V gene: TRBV4-1; J gene: TRBJ1-1; clone size: -; D gene: TRBD1; CDR3 DNA: TGCGCCAGCAGCCAGACAGGGAATTCTATGAACACTGAAGCTTTCTTT; CDR3 protein: CASSQTGNSMNTEAFF
V gene: TRBV7-8; J gene: TRBJ1-5; clone size: -; D gene: -; CDR3 DNA: TGTGCCAGCAGCTCAGCCCTAGAGGCACAGGGCCCCGGTCAGCCCCAGCATTTT; CDR3 protein: CASSSALEAQGPGQPQHF
V gene: TRBV27; J gene: TRBJ2-3; clone size: -; D gene: -; CDR3 DNA: TGTGCCAGCAGTTTATCGCGGGGAGTGGCAGATACGCAGTATTTT; CDR3 protein: CASSLSRGVADTQYF
V gene: TRBV19; J gene: TRBJ1-5; clone size: -; D gene: -; CDR3 DNA: TGTGCCAGTAGTATAGAGGCGGCGAGCAATCAGCCCCAGCATTTT; CDR3 protein: CASSIEAASNQPQHF
V gene: TRBV21-1; J gene: TRBJ1-1; clone size: -; D gene: -; CDR3 DNA: TGTGCCAGCAGCAAAGGTTCGGACAGGGGCTTGAAGACTGAAGCTTTCTTT; CDR3 protein: CASSKGSDRGLKTEAFF
V gene: TRBV25-1; J gene: TRBJ2-1; clone size: once; D gene: TRBD2; CDR3 DNA: TGTGCCAGCAGTCGCACCGGGACTAGCGGGCACAATGAGCAGTTCTTC; CDR3 protein: CASSRTGTSGHNEQFF
V gene: TRBV29-1; J gene: TRBJ2-1; clone size: -; D gene: -; CDR3 DNA: TGCAGCGTTGAAAAGAGTAGCGGAGACAATGAGCAGTTCTTC; CDR3 protein: CSVEKSSGDNEQFF
V gene: TRBV5-1; J gene: TRBJ2-2; clone size: -; D gene: -; CDR3 DNA: TGCGCCAGCAGCTTGGGTGGGAGCACCGGGGAGCTGTTTTTT; CDR3 protein: CASSLGGSTGELFF
V gene: TRBV7-9; J gene: TRBJ1-2; clone size: once; D gene: TRBD1; CDR3 DNA: TGTGCCAGCAGCTTAGGGACAGGGGTGGACGGCTACACCTTC; CDR3 protein: CASSLGTGVDGYTF
V gene: TRBV28; J gene: TRBJ2-7; clone size: -; D gene: -; CDR3 DNA: TGTGCCAGCAGTTTCCGGTTGGCCTACGAGCAGTACTTC; CDR3 protein: CASSFRLAYEQYF
V gene: TRBV5-4; J gene: TRBJ2-3; clone size: -; D gene: -; CDR3 DNA: TGTGCCAGCAGCTTGTTTTTGAGCAGCACAGATACGCAGTATTTT; CDR3 protein: CASSLFLSSTDTQYF
V gene: TRBV12-5; J gene: TRBJ2-1; clone size: -; D gene: -; CDR3 DNA: TGTGCTAGTGGTTTGTTAGGGGGGGTGAATGAGCAGTTCTTC; CDR3 protein: CASGLLGGVNEQFF
V gene: TRBV5-1; J gene: TRBJ1-5; clone size: -; D gene: -; CDR3 DNA: TGCGCCAGCAGCTTGGATCAGGGCGGTCAGCCCCAGCATTTT; CDR3 protein: CASSLDQGGQPQHF
V gene: TRBV18; J gene: TRBJ2-7; clone size: -; D gene: -; CDR3 DNA: TGTGCCAGCTCACCCCGCCGGGACACGAGCTCCTACGAGCAGTACTTC; CDR3 protein: CASSPRRDTSSYEQYF
V gene: TRBV4-1; J gene: TRBJ1-1; clone size: -; D gene: TRBD1; CDR3 DNA: TGCGCCAGCAGCCCGACGACAGGGTCCCCGATAATGAACACTGAAGCTTTCTTT; CDR3 protein: CASSPTTGSPIMNTEAFF
V gene: TRBV15; J gene: TRBJ2-5; clone size: -; D gene: TRBD2; CDR3 DNA: TGTGCCACCAGCAGAGATGGAGTAGCGGGGGTTGTAGAGACCCAGTACTTC; CDR3 protein: CATSRDGVAGVVETQYF
V gene: TRBV19; J gene: TRBJ1-1; clone size: -; D gene: TRBD1; CDR3 DNA: TGTGCCAGCAGTAGGACAGGCGGGGTCTCTACTGAAGCTTTCTTT; CDR3 protein: CASSRTGGVSTEAFF
V gene: TRBV10-1; J gene: TRBJ2-3; clone size: -; D gene: TRBD2; CDR3 DNA: TGCGCCAGCAGTGAAACTAGCGGCACTAGCACAGATACGCAGTATTTT; CDR3 protein: CASSETSGTSTDTQYF
V gene: TRBV25-1; J gene: TRBJ2-2; clone size: -; D gene: TRBD1; CDR3 DNA: TGTGCCAGCATCGGTTCAGGGGGCCCTGGGGAGCTGTTTTTT; CDR3 protein: CASIGSGGPGELFF
V gene: TRBV10-3; J gene: TRBJ2-3; clone size: -; D gene: TRBD2; CDR3 DNA: TGTGCCATCAGTGCGGGACGGGAGGGCACAGATACGCAGTATTTT; CDR3 protein: CAISAGREGTDTQYF
V gene: TRBV9; J gene: TRBJ2-1; clone size: -; D gene: -; CDR3 DNA: TGTGCCAGCAGCGGAAATTCCGGGAGTATCTACAATGAGCAGTTCTTC; CDR3 protein: CASSGNSGSIYNEQFF
V gene: TRBV11-2; J gene: TRBJ2-7; clone size: -; D gene: TRBD2; CDR3 DNA: TGTGCCAGCAGCTTATATGGCGGGAGACCCTACGAGCAGTACTTC; CDR3 protein: CASSLYGGRPYEQYF
V gene: TRBV10-2; J gene: TRBJ1-3; clone size: once; D gene: -; CDR3 DNA: TGCGCCACCGAGGAGTTAATGGCAGGGACTGGCGGAAACACCATATATTTT; CDR3 protein: CATEELMAGTGGNTIYF
V gene: TRBV28; J gene: TRBJ2-1; clone size: few; D gene: TRBD2; CDR3 DNA: TGTGCCAGCAGTTTCCTCGACTTTCGGCGGGAGGGCCGTAATGAGCAGTTCTTC; CDR3 protein: CASSFLDFRREGRNEQFF
V gene: TRBV6-1; J gene: TRBJ1-2; clone size: -; D gene: -; CDR3 DNA: TGTGCCAGTAGAAGGTGGCGGGAGGTCTATGGCTACACCTTC; CDR3 protein: CASRRWREVYGYTF
V gene: TRBV10-2; J gene: TRBJ2-1; clone size: -; D gene: TRBD2; CDR3 DNA: TGCGCCAGCAGAGTGGGACTAGCGAGTTATTCTCTGTTCTTC; CDR3 protein: CASRVGLASYSLFF
V gene: TRBV7-9; J gene: TRBJ2-1; clone size: -; D gene: TRBD1; CDR3 DNA: TGTGCCAGCACCCCCGCGACAGGGACCTCCTACAATGAGCAGTTCTTC; CDR3 protein: CASTPATGTSYNEQFF
V gene: TRBV5-1; J gene: TRBJ2-7; clone size: -; D gene: TRBD1; CDR3 DNA: TGCGCCAGCAAGTCTAGTCCGACAGGGGCCTCCTACGAGCAGTACTTC; CDR3 protein: CASKSSPTGASYEQYF
V gene: TRBV7-2; J gene: TRBJ2-2; clone size: -; D gene: -; CDR3 DNA: TGTGCCAGCAGCTGGGGGGGGGCGGAGACGAACACCGGGGAGCTGTTTTTT; CDR3 protein: CASSWGGAETNTGELFF
V gene: TRBV23-1; J gene: TRBJ2-7; clone size: -; D gene: TRBD1; CDR3 DNA: TGCGCCAGCCCTAACAGGGGCCGTGCCTACGAGCAGTACTTC; CDR3 protein: CASPNRGRAYEQYF
V gene: TRBV6-6; J gene: TRBJ2-2; clone size: -; D gene: -; CDR3 DNA: TGTGCCAGCGAAGGGGTGGACACCGGGGAGCTGTTTTTT; CDR3 protein: CASEGVDTGELFF
V gene: TRBV5-4; J gene: TRBJ2-2; clone size: -; D gene: TRBD2; CDR3 DNA: TGTGCCAGCAGCCCCCCTAGCGGGACCTCCAAGGGGTTGGGCGGGGAGCTGTTTTTT; CDR3 protein: CASSPPSGTSKGLGGELFF
V gene: TRBV27; J gene: TRBJ2-3; clone size: -; D gene: TRBD2; CDR3 DNA: TGTGCCAGCCGAAGGGACGGGGGAGGGCCGTGGACAGATACGCAGTATTTT; CDR3 protein: CASRRDGGGPWTDTQYF
V gene: TRBV30; J gene: TRBJ1-5; clone size: -; D gene: -; CDR3 DNA: TGTGCCTGGAGTGTAGATCGGTCACGCACCCAGCATTTT; CDR3 protein: CAWSVDRSRTQHF
V gene: TRBV7-9; J gene: TRBJ2-7; clone size: -; D gene: -; CDR3 DNA: TGTGCCAGCAGTGGGCGCGAGCAGTACTTC; CDR3 protein: CASSGREQYF
V gene: TRBV12-5; J gene: TRBJ2-1; clone size: -; D gene: -; CDR3 DNA: TGTGCTAGTGGTTACGGGACACCTTACTACAATGAGCAGTTCTTC; CDR3 protein: CASGYGTPYYNEQFF
V gene: TRBV13; J gene: TRBJ2-6; clone size: -; D gene: -; CDR3 DNA: TGTGCCAGCAGCCCCGGGGAGGGGGGAGCTGGGGCCAACGTCCTGACTTTC; CDR3 protein: CASSPGEGGAGANVLTF